This T cell receptor (beta chain) is drawn from a study of cytomegalovirus exposure and HLA in healthy donors. Notes on the study in general: Cytomegalovirus association was listed for around 170 TCR beta chains. Prior analysis indicated that the majority of TCR beta V segments exhibited productivity approximately 87% or approximately 30% of the time. Sequencing artifact likely explains a cluster of highly shared sequence variants.

Turning to this clone: Its antigen is not known.

The PCR used 60 Vbeta and 13 Jbeta primers. Repertoires were generated with immunoSEQ multiplex PCR, while TCRdb's copy carries only in-frame clones and drops some. Of approximately 82,000 clones in the sample, about 9.5% were seen once. V lost 11 bases and J lost 0; bases outside the gene matches: 11. Germline V gives CDR1 SNHLY, CDR2 FYNNEI. This CDR3 contains 15 residues. The origin of this receptor is a man between 60 and 70 years old in good health and CMV-seropositive. The sequenced material came from PBMCs. This rearrangement joins TRBV2 to TRBJ2-7, with TRBD2 matching over 9 bases. CDR3 sequence: CAWGPSGISSYEQYF. The CDR3 nucleotides are TGTGCCTGGGGGCCTAGCGGGATCTCCTCCTACGAGCAGTACTTC.